This note documents a single T cell receptor beta chain sequence. This sample was taken from a study of blood T cell repertoires in COVID-19. As for the study in general: Samples taken during acute and convalescent COVID-19 were collected in the United States, Italy and Spain. From T cells, B-cell-depleted T cells, or PBMCs came the material, which was cDNA or gDNA.

CDR1 is DFQATT and CDR2 is SNEGSKA in the germline V gene (reference sequence). CDR3 size: 11 residues. The table came from immunoSEQ multiplex PCR; TCRdb's copy has only in-frame clones and leaves some out. The sample records 150,000 to 200,000 clones, roughly 89% being singletons. Cohort allocation depended upon clinical history that participants reported. V is TRBV20-1 and J is TRBJ1-1; no clear D gene. Sequencing was carried out using PBMCs or T cells enriched from blood (not recorded which). The clonotype comes from a woman aged 40 to 50 with acute COVID-19. The CDR3 loop reads CSQRRVTEAFF. CDR3 DNA sequence: TGCAGCCAGCGTCGTGTCACTGAAGCTTTCTTT.